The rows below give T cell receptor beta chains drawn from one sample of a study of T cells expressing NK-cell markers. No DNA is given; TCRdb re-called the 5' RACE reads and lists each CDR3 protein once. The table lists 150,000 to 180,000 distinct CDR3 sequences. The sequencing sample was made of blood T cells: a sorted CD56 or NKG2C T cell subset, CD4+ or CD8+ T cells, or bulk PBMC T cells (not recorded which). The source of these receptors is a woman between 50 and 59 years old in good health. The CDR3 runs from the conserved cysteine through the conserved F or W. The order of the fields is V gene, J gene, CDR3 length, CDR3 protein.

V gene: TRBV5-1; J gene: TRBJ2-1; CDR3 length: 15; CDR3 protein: CASSLLRTGDNEQFF
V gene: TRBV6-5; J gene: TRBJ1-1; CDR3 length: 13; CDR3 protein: CASSPDGHTEAFF
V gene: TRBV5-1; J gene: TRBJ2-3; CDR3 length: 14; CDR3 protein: CASSPWEGSFTQYF
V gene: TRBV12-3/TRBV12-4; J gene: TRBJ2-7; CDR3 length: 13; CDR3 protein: CASSWSGSYEQYF
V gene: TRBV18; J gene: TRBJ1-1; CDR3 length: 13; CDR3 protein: CASSPTGGTEAFF
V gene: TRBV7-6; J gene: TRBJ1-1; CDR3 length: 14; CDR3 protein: CASSHTGGGTEAFF
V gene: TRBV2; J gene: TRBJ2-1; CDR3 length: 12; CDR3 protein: CASSEAVPEQFF
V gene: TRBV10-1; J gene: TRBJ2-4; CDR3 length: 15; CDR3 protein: CASSESDTEGNIQYF
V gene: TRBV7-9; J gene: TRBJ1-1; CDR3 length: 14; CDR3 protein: CASSLLNSNTEAFF
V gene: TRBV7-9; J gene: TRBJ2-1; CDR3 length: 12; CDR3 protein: CASSLKRDLVFF
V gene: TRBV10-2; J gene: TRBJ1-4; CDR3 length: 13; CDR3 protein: CASSDGADEKLFF
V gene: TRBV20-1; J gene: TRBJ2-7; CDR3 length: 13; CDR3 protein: CSAREVGGYEQYF
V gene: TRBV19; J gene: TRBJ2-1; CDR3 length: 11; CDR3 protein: CASSKALEQFF
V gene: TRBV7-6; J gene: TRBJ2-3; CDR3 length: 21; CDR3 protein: CASSLFRPIGQTRKSTDTQYF
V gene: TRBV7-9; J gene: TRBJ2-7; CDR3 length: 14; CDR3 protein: CASSSDWGSLEQYF
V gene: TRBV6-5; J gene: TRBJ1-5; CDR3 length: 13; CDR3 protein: CASSYAEDQPQHF
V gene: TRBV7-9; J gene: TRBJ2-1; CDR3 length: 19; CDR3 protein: CASSLGSPGLAGADNEQFF
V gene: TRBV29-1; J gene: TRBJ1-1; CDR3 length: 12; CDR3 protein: CSAWGLNTEAFF
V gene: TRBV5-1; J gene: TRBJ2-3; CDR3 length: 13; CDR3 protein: CASSLAGSDTQYF
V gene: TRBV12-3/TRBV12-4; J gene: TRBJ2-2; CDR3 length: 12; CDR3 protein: CASSSPREELFF
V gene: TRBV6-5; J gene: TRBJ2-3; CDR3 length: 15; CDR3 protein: CASRQGLSSTDTQYF
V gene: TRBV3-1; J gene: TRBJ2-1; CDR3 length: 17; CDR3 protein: CASSQEASGRAYNEQFF
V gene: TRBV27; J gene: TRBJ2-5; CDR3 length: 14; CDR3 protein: CASSSSGSKETQYF
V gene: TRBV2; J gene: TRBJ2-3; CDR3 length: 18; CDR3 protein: CASSEIVAGARLADTQYF
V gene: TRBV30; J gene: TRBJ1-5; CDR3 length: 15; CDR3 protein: CAWSAKVRADQPQHF
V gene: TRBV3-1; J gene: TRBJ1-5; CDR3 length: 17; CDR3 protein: CASSLTGGLGGNQPQHF
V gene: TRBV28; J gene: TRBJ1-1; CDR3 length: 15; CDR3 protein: CASSLRQDMNTEAFF
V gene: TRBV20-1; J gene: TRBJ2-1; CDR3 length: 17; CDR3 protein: CSARDLPADTSYNEQFF
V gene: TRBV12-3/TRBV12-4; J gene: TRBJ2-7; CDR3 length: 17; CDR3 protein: CASSLATGGQGPYEQYF
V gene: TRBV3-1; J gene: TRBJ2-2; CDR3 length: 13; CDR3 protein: CASSQSDTGELFF
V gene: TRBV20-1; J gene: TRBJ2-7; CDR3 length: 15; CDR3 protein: CSAILAGDELYEQYF
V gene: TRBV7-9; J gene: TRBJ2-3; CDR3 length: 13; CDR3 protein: CASRDSNTDTQYF
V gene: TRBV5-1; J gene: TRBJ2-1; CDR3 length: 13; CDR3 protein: CASRLAEGYEQFF
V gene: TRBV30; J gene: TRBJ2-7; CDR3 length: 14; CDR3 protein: CAWDSGTGSYEQYF
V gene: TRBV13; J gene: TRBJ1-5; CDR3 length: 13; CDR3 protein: CASSLSGGQPQHF
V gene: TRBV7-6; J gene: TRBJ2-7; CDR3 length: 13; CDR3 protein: CASSYTDLDEQYF
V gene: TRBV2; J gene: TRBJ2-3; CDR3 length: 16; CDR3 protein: CASSERDRGALDTQYF
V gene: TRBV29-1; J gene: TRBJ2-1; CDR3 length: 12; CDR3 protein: CSVDTSGNTQFF
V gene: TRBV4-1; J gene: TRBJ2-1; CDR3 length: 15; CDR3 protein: CASSPPDSVSGEQFF
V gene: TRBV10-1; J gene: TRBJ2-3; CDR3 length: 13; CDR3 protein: CASSSGSADTQYF
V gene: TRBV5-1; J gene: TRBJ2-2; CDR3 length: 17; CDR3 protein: CASSSIPSGANTGELFF
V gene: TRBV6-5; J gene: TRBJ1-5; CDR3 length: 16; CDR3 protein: CASSPGTGIPYQPQHF
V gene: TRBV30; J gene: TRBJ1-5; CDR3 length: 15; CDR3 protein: CAWSVGTGVRQPQHF
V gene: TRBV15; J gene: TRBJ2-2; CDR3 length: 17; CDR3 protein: CATSIPGGGMNTGELFF
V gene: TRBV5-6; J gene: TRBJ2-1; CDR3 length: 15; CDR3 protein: CASSLGRGLTNEQFF
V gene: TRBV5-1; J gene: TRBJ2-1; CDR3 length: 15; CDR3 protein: CASSISGSEDNEQFF
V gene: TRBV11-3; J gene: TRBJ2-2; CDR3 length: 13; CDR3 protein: CASSFEDTGELFF
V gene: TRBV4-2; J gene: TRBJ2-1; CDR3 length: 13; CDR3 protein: CASSQDPETEQFF
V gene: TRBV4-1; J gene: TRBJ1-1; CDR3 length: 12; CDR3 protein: CASSTVGSEAFF
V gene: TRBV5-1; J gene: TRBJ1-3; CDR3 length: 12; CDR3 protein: CASGGGGNTIYF
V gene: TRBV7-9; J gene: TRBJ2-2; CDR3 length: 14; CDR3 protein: CASSLTTSVGELFF
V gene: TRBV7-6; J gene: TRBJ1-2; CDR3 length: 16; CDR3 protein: CASSGQGPLHFYGYTF
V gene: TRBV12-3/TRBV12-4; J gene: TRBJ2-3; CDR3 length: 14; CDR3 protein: CASLMMGETDTQYF
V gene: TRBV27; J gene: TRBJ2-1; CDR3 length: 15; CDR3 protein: CASSLRVTRRDEQFF